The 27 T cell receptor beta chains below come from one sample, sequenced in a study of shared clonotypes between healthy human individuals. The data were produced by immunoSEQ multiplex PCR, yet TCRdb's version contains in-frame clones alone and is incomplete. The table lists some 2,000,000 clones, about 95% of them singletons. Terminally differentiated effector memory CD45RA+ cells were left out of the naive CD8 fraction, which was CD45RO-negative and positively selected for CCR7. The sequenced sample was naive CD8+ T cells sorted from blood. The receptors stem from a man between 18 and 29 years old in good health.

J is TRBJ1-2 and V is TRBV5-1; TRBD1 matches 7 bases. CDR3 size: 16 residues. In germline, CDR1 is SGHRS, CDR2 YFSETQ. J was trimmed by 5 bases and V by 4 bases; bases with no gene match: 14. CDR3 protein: CASSPSPGQALYGYTF. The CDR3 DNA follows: TGCGCCAGCAGCCCATCCCCCGGACAGGCGCTTTATGGCTACACCTTC.

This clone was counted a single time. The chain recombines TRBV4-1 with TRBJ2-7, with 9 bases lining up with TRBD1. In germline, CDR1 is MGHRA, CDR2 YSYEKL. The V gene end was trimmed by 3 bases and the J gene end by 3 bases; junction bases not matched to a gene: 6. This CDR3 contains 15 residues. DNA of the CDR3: TGCGCCAGCAGCCATAGCCCGGGACAGGGCTACGAGCAGTACTTC. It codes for CASSHSPGQGYEQYF.

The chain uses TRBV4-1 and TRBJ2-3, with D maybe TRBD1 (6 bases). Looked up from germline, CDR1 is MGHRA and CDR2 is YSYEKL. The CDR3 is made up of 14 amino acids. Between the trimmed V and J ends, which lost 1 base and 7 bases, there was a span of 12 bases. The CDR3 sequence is CASSQGGLENTQYF. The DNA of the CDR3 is TGCGCCAGCAGCCAAGGGGGGCTCGAAAATACGCAGTATTTT.

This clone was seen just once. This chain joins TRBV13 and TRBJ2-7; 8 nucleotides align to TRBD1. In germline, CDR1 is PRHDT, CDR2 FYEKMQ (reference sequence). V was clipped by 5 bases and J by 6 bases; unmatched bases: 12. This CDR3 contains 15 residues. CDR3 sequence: CASSASGTGGSEQYF. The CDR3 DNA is TGTGCCAGCAGCGCGTCCGGGACAGGAGGTAGCGAGCAGTACTTC.

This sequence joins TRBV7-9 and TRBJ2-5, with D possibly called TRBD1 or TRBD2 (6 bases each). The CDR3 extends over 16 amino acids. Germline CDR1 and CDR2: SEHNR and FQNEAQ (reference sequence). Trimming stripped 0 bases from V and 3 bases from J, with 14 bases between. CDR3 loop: CASSLATGAPKETQYF. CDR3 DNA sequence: TGTGCCAGCAGCTTAGCGACGGGGGCACCAAAAGAGACCCAGTACTTC.

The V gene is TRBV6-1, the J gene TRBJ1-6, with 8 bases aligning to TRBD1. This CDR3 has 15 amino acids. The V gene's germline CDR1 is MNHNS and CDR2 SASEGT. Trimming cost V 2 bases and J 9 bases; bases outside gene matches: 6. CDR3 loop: CASSESQGAGSPLHF. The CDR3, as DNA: TGTGCCAGCAGTGAATCCCAGGGGGCCGGTTCACCCCTCCACTTT.

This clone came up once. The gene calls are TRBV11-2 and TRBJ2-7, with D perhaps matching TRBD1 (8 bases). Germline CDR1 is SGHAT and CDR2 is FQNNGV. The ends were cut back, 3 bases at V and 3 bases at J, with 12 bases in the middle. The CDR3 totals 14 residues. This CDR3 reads CASSFTGGDYEQYF. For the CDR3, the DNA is TGTGCCAGCAGCTTCACAGGGGGGGACTACGAGCAGTACTTC.

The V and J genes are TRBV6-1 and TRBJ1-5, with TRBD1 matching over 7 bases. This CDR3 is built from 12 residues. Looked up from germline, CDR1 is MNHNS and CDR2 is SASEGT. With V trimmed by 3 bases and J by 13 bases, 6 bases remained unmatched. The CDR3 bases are TGTGCCAGCAGTGAGGGACAGATACTGCAGCATTTT. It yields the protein CASSEGQILQHF.

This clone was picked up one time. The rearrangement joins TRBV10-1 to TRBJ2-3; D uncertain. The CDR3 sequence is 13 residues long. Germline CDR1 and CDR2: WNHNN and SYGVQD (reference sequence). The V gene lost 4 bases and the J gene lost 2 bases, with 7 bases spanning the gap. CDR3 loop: CASSGLDTDTQYF. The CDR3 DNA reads TGCGCCAGCAGTGGACTTGACACAGATACGCAGTATTTT.

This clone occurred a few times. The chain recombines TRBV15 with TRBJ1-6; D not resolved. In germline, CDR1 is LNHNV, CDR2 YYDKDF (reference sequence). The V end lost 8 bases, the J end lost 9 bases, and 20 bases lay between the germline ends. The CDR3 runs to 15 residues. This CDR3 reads CATRVGEARASPLHF. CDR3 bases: TGTGCCACCCGGGTTGGAGAGGCGCGAGCTTCACCCCTCCACTTT.

The CDR3 sequence is CSSAGGTGNEQFF. In nucleotides, the CDR3 is TGCAGCTCTGCCGGGGGCACGGGGAATGAGCAGTTCTTC. This chain links TRBV29-1 with TRBJ2-1; TRBD1 or TRBD2 may be the D gene (6 bases each). CDR1 is SQVTM, CDR2 ANQGSEA, per germline. The CDR3 consists of 13 residues. The V gene lost 8 bases and the J gene lost 7 bases, with 18 bases spanning the gap.

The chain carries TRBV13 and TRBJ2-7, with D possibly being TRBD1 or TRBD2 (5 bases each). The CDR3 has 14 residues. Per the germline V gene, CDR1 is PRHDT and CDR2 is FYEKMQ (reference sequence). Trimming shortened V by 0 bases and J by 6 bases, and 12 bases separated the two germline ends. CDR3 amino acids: CASSLGRGRVEQYF. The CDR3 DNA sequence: TGTGCCAGCAGCTTAGGCCGGGGCAGGGTCGAGCAGTACTTC.

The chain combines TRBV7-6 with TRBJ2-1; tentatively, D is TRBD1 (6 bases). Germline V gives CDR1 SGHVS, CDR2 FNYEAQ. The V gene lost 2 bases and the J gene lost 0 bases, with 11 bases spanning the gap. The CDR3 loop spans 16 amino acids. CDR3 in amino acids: CASSLQTGISYNEQFF. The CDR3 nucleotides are TGTGCCAGCAGCTTACAAACAGGGATCTCCTACAATGAGCAGTTCTTC.

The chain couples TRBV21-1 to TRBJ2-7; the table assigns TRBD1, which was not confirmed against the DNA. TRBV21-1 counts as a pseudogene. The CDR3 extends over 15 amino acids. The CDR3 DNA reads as TGTGCCAGCAGCAAAGCTAGAGGACAGGGGGACGAGCAGTACTTC. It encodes CASSKARGQGDEQYF.

DNA of the CDR3: TGCAGCGTTGAAGGAAGGGAGCGGCACAATGAGCAGTTCTTC. Protein: CSVEGRERHNEQFF. The chain has TRBV29-1 and TRBJ2-1, with TRBD2 as a possible D gene (5 bases). Germline CDR1 SQVTM, CDR2 ANQGSEA. The CDR3 is 14 residues long. V was clipped by 1 base and J by 5 bases, with 12 bases between them.

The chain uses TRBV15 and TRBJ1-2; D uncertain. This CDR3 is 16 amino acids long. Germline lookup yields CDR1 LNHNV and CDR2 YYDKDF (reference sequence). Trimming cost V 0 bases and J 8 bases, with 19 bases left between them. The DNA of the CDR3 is TGTGCCACCAGCAGAGAGAATCCGCAGGATGCTTACGGCTACACCTTC. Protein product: CATSRENPQDAYGYTF.

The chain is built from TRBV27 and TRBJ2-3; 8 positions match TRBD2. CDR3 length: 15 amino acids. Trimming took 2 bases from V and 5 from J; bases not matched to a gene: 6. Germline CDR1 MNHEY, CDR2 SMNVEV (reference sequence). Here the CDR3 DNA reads TGTGCCAGCAGTTTAACTAGCGGTGCGGGAGATACGCAGTATTTT. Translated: CASSLTSGAGDTQYF.

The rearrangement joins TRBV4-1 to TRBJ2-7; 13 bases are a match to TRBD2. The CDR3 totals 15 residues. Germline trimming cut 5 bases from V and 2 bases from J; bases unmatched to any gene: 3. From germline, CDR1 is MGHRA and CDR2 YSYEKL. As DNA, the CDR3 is TGCGCCAGCAGCGAAGGACTAGCGGGAGCCTACGAGCAGTACTTC. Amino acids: CASSEGLAGAYEQYF.

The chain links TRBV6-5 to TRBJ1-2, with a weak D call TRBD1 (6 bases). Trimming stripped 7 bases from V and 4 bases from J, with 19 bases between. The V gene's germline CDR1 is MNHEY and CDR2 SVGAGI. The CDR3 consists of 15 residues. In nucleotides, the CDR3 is TGTGCCAGCACGTGGTTTGAGGGGGATACCTATGGCTACACCTTC. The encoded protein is CASTWFEGDTYGYTF.

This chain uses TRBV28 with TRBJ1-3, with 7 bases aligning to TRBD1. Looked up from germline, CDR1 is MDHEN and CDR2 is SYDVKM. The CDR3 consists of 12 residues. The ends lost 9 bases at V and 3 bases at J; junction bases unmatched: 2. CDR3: CASYRGGNTIYF. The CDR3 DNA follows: TGTGCCAGTTACAGGGGTGGAAACACCATATATTTT.

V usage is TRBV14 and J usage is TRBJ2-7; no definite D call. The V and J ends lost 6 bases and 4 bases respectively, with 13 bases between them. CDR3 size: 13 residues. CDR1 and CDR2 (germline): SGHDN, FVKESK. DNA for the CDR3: TGTGCCAGCAGTTTGAAGGGTCGGTACGAGCAGTACTTC. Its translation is CASSLKGRYEQYF.

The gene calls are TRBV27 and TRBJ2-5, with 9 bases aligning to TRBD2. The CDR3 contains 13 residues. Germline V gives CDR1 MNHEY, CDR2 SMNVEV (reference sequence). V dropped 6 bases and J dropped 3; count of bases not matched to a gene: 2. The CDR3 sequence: CASRIAGEETQYF. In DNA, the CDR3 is TGTGCCAGCAGGATAGCGGGAGAAGAGACCCAGTACTTC.

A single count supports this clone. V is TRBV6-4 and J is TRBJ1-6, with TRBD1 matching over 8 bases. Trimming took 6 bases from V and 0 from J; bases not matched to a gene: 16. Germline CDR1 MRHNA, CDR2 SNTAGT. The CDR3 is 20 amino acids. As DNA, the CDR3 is TGTGCCAGCAGGAGAGGGGACAGGAGCTTTACGAGCTCCTATAATTCACCCCTCCACTTT. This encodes CASRRGDRSFTSSYNSPLHF.

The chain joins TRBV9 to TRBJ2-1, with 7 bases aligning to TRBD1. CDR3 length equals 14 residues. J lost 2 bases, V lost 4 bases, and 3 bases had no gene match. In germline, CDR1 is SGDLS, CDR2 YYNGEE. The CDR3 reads CASSPGQPYNEQFF. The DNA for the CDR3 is TGTGCCAGCAGCCCGGGACAGCCCTACAATGAGCAGTTCTTC.

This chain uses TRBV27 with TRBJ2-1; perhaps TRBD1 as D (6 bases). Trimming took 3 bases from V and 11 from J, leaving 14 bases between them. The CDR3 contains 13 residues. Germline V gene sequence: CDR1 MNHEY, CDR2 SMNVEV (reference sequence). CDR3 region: CASSFGRGVQQFF. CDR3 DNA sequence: TGTGCCAGCAGTTTCGGCAGGGGAGTTCAGCAGTTCTTC.

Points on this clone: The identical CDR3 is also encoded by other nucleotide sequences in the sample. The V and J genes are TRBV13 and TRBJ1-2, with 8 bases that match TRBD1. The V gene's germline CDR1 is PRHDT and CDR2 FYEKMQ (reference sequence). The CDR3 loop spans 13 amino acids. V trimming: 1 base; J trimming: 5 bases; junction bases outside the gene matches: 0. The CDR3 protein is CASSLDRGYGYTF. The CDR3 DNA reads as TGTGCCAGCAGCTTAGACAGGGGGTATGGCTACACCTTC.

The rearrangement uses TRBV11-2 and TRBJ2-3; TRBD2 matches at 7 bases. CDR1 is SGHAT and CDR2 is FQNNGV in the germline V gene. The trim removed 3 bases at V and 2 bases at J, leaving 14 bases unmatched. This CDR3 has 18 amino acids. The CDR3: CASSFRFYSREITDTQYF. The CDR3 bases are TGTGCCAGCAGCTTCCGATTTTATTCGCGGGAGATCACAGATACGCAGTATTTT.